Listed here are 13 T cell receptor beta chains from one sample, sequenced in a study of molecular identifiers for immune sequencing clone quantification. Using its own MiXCR run on the PCR reads, TCRdb lists one record per CDR3 protein. This sample has 350,000 or so distinct CDR3 sequences, with about a fifth found just once. The sequencing sample was made of naive CD8+ T cells from blood, with Jurkat cell RNA spiked in. Described subset: FACS-sorted CD8+CD4-CCR7+CD45RA+ naive T cells. These TCRs come from a human donor in good health. Some libraries in this study had Jurkat cell RNA spiked in.

This clonotype was detected ten times or more. The J gene is TRBJ2-5, the V gene TRBV5-1, with D possibly being TRBD1 (5 bases). Between the trimmed V and J ends, which lost 4 bases and 2 bases, there was a span of 18 bases. Germline assignment: CDR1 SGHRS and CDR2 YFSETQ. The CDR3 is made up of 16 amino acids. DNA for the CDR3: TGCGCCAGCAGCAGATCCCGTGCTGGGGCTCAAGAGACCCAGTACTTC. It specifies CASSRSRAGAQETQYF.

This clonotype was detected ten times or more. The V and J genes are TRBV11-2 and TRBJ2-4; 9 bases are shared with TRBD1. Germline loops: CDR1 SGHAT, CDR2 FQNNGV. The CDR3 totals 14 residues. Germline trimming cut 6 bases from V and 5 bases from J; bases unmatched to any gene: 5. The CDR3: CASSSGQGENIQYF. CDR3 DNA sequence: TGTGCCAGCAGTTCGGGACAGGGTGAAAACATTCAGTACTTC.

Worth noting for this clonotype: A read error is possible here, since a much larger clone lies one base away. V and J are TRBV7-9 and TRBJ2-5; a possible D gene is TRBD1 (5 bases). Per the germline V gene, CDR1 is SEHNR and CDR2 is FQNEAQ (reference sequence). The CDR3 consists of 15 residues. The CDR3 nucleotides read TGTACCAGCAGCTCTAACCACAGGACACAAGAGACCCAGTACTTC. This encodes CTSSSNHRTQETQYF.

This clonotype came up many times. The chain is built from TRBV27 and TRBJ1-1, with D perhaps TRBD1 (6 bases). The ends were cut back, 3 bases at V and 6 bases at J, with 11 bases in the middle. CDR3 length: 13 amino acids. CDR1 MNHEY and CDR2 SMNVEV come from the germline V gene (reference sequence). CDR3 coding DNA: TGTGCCAGCAGTTTCACAGGGCGCGCTGAAGCTTTCTTT. Residues: CASSFTGRAEAFF.

This clonotype was counted at least ten times. The chain couples TRBV5-1 to TRBJ1-5; unclear D gene. Germline CDR1 is SGHRS and CDR2 is YFSETQ. The CDR3 loop spans 15 amino acids. V dropped 2 bases and J dropped 4 bases, with 13 bases sitting between them. In DNA form, the CDR3 reads TGCGCCAGCAGCTTAGACCCGACAAGTAATCAGCCCCAGCATTTT. Translation: CASSLDPTSNQPQHF.

This clonotype was seen more than once but under ten times. V and J are TRBV25-1 and TRBJ2-5, with D possibly TRBD1 on 6 matching bases. Germline V CDR1 and CDR2: MGHDK, SYGVNS. Trimming removed 6 bases from V and 1 base from J, with 15 bases in between. This CDR3 region has 15 residues. The CDR3 here is CASRPTGMPQETQYF. DNA of the CDR3: TGTGCCAGCAGGCCCACAGGGATGCCCCAAGAGACCCAGTACTTC.

The chain carries TRBV30 and TRBJ2-1; D uncertain. V was trimmed by 3 bases and J by 0 bases, leaving 12 bases between them. The CDR3 contains 15 residues. Germline lookup yields CDR1 GTSNPN and CDR2 SVGIG (reference sequence). This CDR3 is CAWRADTSSYNEQFF. DNA for the CDR3: TGTGCCTGGAGGGCTGACACGAGCTCCTACAATGAGCAGTTCTTC. The full variable domain, its missing parts supplied by reference TRBV30 and TRBJ2-1, is SQTIHQWPATLVQPVGSPLSLECTVEGTSNPNLYWYRQAAGRGLQLLFYSVGIGQISSEVPQNLSASRPQDRQFILSSKKLLLSDSGFYLCAWRADTSSYNEQFFGPGTRLTVL.

In its sample, this clonotype was seen a few times. The chain employs TRBV6-5 and TRBJ2-5, with TRBD2 identical over 9 bases. Looked up from germline, CDR1 is MNHEY and CDR2 is SVGAGI. The CDR3 runs to 15 residues. Trimming at V came to 5 bases and at J to 4 bases, leaving 8 bases not matched to a gene. The CDR3 DNA sequence: TGTGCCAGCAGTACCTTAGCGGGAGCCCTAGAGACCCAGTACTTC. Encoded protein: CASSTLAGALETQYF.

A note on this clonotype: This may be a read error, as it is one base from a much larger clone. This chain joins TRBV4-1 and TRBJ2-1, with TRBD1 matching 9 bases. The J segment lost 4 bases and the V segment lost 7 bases, leaving 8 bases of the junction unmatched. Germline lookup yields CDR1 MGHRA and CDR2 YSYEKL. The CDR3 consists of 15 residues. CDR3 loop: CASNPDRGGYNEQFF. CDR3 bases: TGCGCCAGCAACCCCGACAGGGGGGGATACAATGAGCAGTTCTTC.

With respect to this clonotype: This could be a read error, since a much larger clone is one nucleotide away. The CDR3 DNA sequence: TGCGCCAGCAGCTTGGACCGGCAGGCGGACGGGACCCAGTACTTC. Residues: CASSLDRQADGTQYF. The rearrangement uses TRBV5-1 and TRBJ2-5; no definite D call. This CDR3 has 15 amino acids. Trimming cost V 0 bases and J 7 bases, with 16 bases left between them. Looked up from germline, CDR1 is SGHRS and CDR2 is YFSETQ. Full variable domain (missing parts from reference TRBV5-1 and TRBJ2-5): KAGVTQTPRYLIKTRGQQVTLSCSPISGHRSVSWYQQTPGQGLQFLFEYFSETQRNKGNFPGRFSGRQFSNSRSEMNVSTLELGDSALYLCASSLDRQADGTQYFGPGTRLLVL.

Note on this clonotype: A much more abundant neighbour one base away suggests this may be a read error. It is likely a read error, because the conserved phenylalanine at the end of the CDR3 is missing. The chain employs TRBV6-1 and TRBJ1-5; D gene uncertain. Per germline, CDR1 MNHNS and CDR2 SASEGT. Trimming removed 0 bases at V and 0 bases at J, with 12 bases between. The CDR3 sequence is 17 residues long. Here the CDR3 reads CASSEAFGRYSNQPQHL. CDR3 in DNA: TGTGCCAGCAGTGAAGCTTTTGGGCGGTATAGCAATCAGCCCCAGCATCTT.

This clonotype has at least ten counts. CDR3 DNA: TGTGCCAGCAGCTTTTTTCCTAGCCCCTACGAGCAGTACTTC. It encodes CASSFFPSPYEQYF. The rearrangement uses TRBV5-5 and TRBJ2-7, with D possibly being TRBD2 (5 bases). The CDR3 sequence is 14 residues long. V was pared by 2 bases and J by 2 bases, with 11 bases between. Germline V gene sequence: CDR1 SGHKS, CDR2 YYEKEE (reference sequence).

In its sample, this clonotype was seen many times. This chain connects TRBV7-2 to TRBJ2-7, with D unclear. Germline V CDR1 and CDR2: SGHTA, FQGNSA. The CDR3 is made up of 12 amino acids. Trimming shortened V by 3 bases and J by 4 bases, and 7 bases separated the two germline ends. The CDR3 loop is CASSLEWYEQYF. CDR3 nucleotide sequence: TGTGCCAGCAGCTTGGAATGGTACGAGCAGTACTTC.